Included here is one T cell receptor beta chain sequence, with context. Its antigen is unidentified. Per the germline V gene, CDR1 is SGHRS and CDR2 is YFSETQ. V shed 0 bases and J shed 1 base, with 10 bases lying between them. This CDR3 region has 15 residues. The entry originates in a study of PD-L1 blockade in urothelial cancer. About the research overall: In the patient group, about 85% of the roughly 29 were males with bladder-origin urothelial cancer. Blood samples had a median of around 140,000 T cells, 75,000 to 90,000 unique TCRs, and clonality roughly 0.088.

Patient sample counts ranged from 1 to 8, pretreatment and on-treatment. The protocol was immunoSEQ multiplex PCR, while the TCRdb copy is restricted to in-frame clones and leaves out a portion. The repertoire includes roughly 40,000 clones, roughly four fifths of them detected once, and around 2.5% sits in the top ten. Study-level points and caveats: Durable-benefit patients had greater expansion of tumor-associated blood clones at 3 weeks.

V and J are TRBV5-1 and TRBJ2-5, with D possibly matching TRBD1 (5 bases). This sample comprised PBMCs, obtained around atezolizumab (anti-PD-L1) treatment. The source is a man aged 65 to 85 with urothelial cancer. The CDR3 reads CASSLEPGPQETQYF. CDR3 bases: TGCGCCAGCAGCTTGGAACCAGGGCCCCAAGAGACCCAGTACTTC.